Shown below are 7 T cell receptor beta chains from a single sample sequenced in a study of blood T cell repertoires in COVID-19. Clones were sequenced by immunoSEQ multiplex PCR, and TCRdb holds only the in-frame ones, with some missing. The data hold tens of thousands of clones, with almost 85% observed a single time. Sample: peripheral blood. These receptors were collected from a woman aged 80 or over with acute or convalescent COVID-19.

CDR3 in DNA: TGTGCCAGCAGCTCTCTAGCGGGAGTTGAAACCGGGGAGCTGTTTTTT. Amino acids: CASSSLAGVETGELFF. The chain combines TRBV9 with TRBJ2-2; 10 positions agree with TRBD2. This CDR3 is 16 amino acids long. Germline V gene data show CDR1 as SGDLS and CDR2 as YYNGEE. With 4 bases clipped from V and 5 bases from J, the junction kept 8 bases outside the gene matches.

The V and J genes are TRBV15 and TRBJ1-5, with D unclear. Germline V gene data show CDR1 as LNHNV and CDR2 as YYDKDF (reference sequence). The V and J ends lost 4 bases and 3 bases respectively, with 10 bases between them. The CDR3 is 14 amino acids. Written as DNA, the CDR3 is TGTGCCACCAGCACTGTGGAGTACAATCAGCCCCAGCATTTT. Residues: CATSTVEYNQPQHF.

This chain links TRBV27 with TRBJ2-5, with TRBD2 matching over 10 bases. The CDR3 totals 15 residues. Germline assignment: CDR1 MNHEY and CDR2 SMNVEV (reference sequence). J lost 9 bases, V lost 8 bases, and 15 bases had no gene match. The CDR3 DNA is TGTGCCAGCGGTGTCGCGCTAGCGGGGGTTCCCGCCCAGTACTTC. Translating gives CASGVALAGVPAQYF.

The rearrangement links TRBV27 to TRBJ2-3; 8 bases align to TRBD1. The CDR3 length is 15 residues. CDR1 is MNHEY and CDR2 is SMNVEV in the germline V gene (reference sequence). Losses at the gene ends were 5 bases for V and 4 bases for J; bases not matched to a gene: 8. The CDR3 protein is CASSRLPGGPDTQYF. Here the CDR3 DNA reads TGTGCCAGCAGTCGCCTCCCAGGGGGCCCAGATACGCAGTATTTT.

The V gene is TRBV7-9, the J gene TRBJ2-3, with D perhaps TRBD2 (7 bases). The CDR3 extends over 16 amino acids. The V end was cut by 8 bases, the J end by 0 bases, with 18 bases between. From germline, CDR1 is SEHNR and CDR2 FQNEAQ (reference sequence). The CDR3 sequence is CASDGGGAISTDTQYF. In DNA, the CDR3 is TGTGCCAGCGATGGTGGGGGGGCAATAAGCACAGATACGCAGTATTTT.

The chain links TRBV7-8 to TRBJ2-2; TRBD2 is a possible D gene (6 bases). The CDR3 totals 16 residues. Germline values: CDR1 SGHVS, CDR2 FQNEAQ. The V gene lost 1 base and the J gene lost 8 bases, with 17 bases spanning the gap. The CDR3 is CASSLVRDWGVGELFF. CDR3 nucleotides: TGTGCCAGCAGCTTAGTCCGGGACTGGGGGGTGGGGGAGCTGTTTTTT.

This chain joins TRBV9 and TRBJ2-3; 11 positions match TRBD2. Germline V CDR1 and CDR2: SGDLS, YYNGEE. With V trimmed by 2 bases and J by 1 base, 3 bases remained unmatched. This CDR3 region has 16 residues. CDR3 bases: TGTGCCAGCAGCGTTAGCGGGGGGGCTCGCACAGATACGCAGTATTTT. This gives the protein CASSVSGGARTDTQYF.